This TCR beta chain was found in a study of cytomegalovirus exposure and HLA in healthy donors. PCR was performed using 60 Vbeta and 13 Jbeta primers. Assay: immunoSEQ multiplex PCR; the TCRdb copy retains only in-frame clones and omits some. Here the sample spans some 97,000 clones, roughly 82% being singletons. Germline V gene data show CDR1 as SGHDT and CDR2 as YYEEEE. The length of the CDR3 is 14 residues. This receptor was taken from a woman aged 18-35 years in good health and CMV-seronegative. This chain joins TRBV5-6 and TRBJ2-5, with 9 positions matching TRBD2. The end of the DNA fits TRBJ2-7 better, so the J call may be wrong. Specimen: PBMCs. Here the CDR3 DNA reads TGTGCCAGCAGCTTGGGACTAGCGGTTTACGAGCAGTACTTC. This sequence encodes CASSLGLAVYEQYF.